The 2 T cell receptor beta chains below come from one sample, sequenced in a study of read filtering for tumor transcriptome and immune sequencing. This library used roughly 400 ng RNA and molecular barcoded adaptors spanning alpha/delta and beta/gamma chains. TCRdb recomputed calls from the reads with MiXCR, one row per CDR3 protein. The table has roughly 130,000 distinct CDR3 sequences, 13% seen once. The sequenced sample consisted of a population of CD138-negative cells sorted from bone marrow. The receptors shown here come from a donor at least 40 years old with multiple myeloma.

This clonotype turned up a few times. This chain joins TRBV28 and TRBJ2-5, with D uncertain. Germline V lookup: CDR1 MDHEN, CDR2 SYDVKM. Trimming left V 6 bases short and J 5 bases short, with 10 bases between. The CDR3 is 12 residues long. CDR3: CASRQSVETQYF. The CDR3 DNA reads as TGTGCCAGCAGACAATCTGTGGAGACCCAGTACTTC.

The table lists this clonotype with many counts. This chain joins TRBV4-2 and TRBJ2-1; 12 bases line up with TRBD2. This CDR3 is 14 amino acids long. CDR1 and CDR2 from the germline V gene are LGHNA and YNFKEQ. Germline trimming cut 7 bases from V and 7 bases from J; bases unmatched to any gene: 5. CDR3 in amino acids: CASTPGLAGNEQFF. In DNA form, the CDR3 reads TGTGCCAGCACCCCTGGACTAGCGGGGAATGAGCAGTTCTTC.